The 24 T cell receptor beta chains below all came from one sample that was sequenced in a study of cytomegalovirus exposure and HLA in healthy donors. Using immunoSEQ multiplex PCR, the repertoire was profiled, and TCRdb retains in-frame clones only, with some absent. The sample records about 73,000 clones, roughly 96% being singletons. The sample comprised PBMCs. Receptors originate from a man aged 18 to 30 in good health and CMV-seronegative.

The genes are TRBV10-3 and TRBJ2-1; D gene uncertain. Germline CDR1 reads ENHRY; CDR2 reads SYGVKD. V dropped 7 bases and J dropped 1 base, with 14 bases sitting between them. CDR3 length equals 15 residues. As DNA, the CDR3 is TGTGCCATCACAGACGACGAGGTATCCTACAATGAGCAGTTCTTC. Protein product: CAITDDEVSYNEQFF.

The chain links TRBV5-4 to TRBJ1-1, with a possible D match to TRBD1 (6 bases). This CDR3 has 13 amino acids. V was pared by 2 bases and J by 4 bases, with 9 bases between. Germline V lookup: CDR1 SGHNT, CDR2 YYREEE (reference sequence). CDR3 protein: CASSFQGSTEAFF. The CDR3 DNA reads TGTGCCAGCAGCTTTCAGGGGAGCACTGAAGCTTTCTTT. Variable domain in full (rest from reference TRBV5-4 and TRBJ1-1): ETGVTQSPTHLIKTRGQQVTLRCSSQSGHNTVSWYQQALGQGPQFIFQYYREEENGRGNFPPRFSGLQFPNYSSELNVNALELDDSALYLCASSFQGSTEAFFGQGTRLTVV.

This chain uses TRBV6-5 with TRBJ1-4; D gene uncertain. Germline CDR1 MNHEY, CDR2 SVGAGI. The CDR3 sequence is 14 residues long. Trimming shortened V by 4 bases and J by 8 bases, and 14 bases separated the two germline ends. The CDR3 loop reads CASSSSWEREKLFF. The CDR3 DNA is TGTGCCAGCAGTTCTAGCTGGGAAAGGGAAAAACTGTTTTTT.

V and J are TRBV27 and TRBJ2-7, with a weak D call TRBD2 (5 bases). The CDR3 contains 14 residues. Germline loops: CDR1 MNHEY, CDR2 SMNVEV (reference sequence). The V and J ends lost 2 bases and 3 bases respectively, with 11 bases between them. CDR3 protein: CASSLLSGVYEQYF. Here the CDR3 DNA reads TGTGCCAGCAGTTTACTGTCCGGGGTCTACGAGCAGTACTTC.

V gene TRBV19 combines with J gene TRBJ1-2; 7 bases align to TRBD1. The length of the CDR3 is 15 residues. Per the germline V gene, CDR1 is LNHDA and CDR2 is SQIVND (reference sequence). Unmatched junction bases numbered 18, after V lost 10 bases and J lost 7 bases. CDR3 nucleotide sequence: TGTGCCACAGGGGAAGGGGGCGCGAACTGGTCTGGCTACACCTTC. This translates into CATGEGGANWSGYTF.

This chain joins TRBV27 and TRBJ2-3; 9 bases line up with TRBD2. Looked up from germline, CDR1 is MNHEY and CDR2 is SMNVEV (reference sequence). After removal of 5 bases from V and 9 bases from J, the junction contained 6 bases not matched to a gene. The CDR3 sequence is 13 residues long. CDR3 in amino acids: CASSPAGGRTQYF. The CDR3 nucleotides read TGTGCCAGCAGTCCCGCGGGGGGGCGAACGCAGTATTTT.

This sequence joins TRBV11-2 and TRBJ2-2; weak D call: TRBD2 (5 bases). The V gene lost 1 base and the J gene lost 6 bases, with 6 bases spanning the gap. CDR1 and CDR2 from the germline V gene are SGHAT and FQNNGV. The CDR3 has 13 residues. CDR3 nucleotides: TGTGCCAGCAGCTTAGGAGGGTCCGGGGAGCTGTTTTTT. Encoded protein: CASSLGGSGELFF.

V and J are TRBV19 and TRBJ1-5; no clear D. CDR1 is LNHDA, CDR2 SQIVND, per germline (reference sequence). The CDR3 is 14 amino acids. The V and J ends lost 5 bases and 5 bases respectively, with 13 bases between them. CDR3 amino acids: CASSSEGGYQPQHF. The CDR3 region has the DNA TGTGCCAGTAGTTCGGAGGGAGGATATCAGCCCCAGCATTTT.

This clone was picked up a small number of times. The chain joins TRBV28 to TRBJ2-7; 7 nucleotides align to TRBD1. The germline CDR1 and CDR2 sequences are MDHEN and SYDVKM. V lost 8 bases to trimming and J lost 3 bases; unmatched junction nucleotides: 13. This CDR3 has 15 residues. The CDR3 sequence is CASRSRDSGNYEQYF. CDR3 DNA sequence: TGTGCCAGCCGCTCGAGGGACAGCGGCAACTACGAGCAGTACTTC.

The rearrangement joins TRBV11-3 to TRBJ1-1; D gene unclear. Trimming took off 0 bases at V and 7 bases at J, with 9 bases between the two ends. This CDR3 contains 13 residues. Germline assignment: CDR1 SGHNT and CDR2 YENEEA. The CDR3: CASSLEGVSEAFF. CDR3 sequence (DNA): TGTGCCAGCAGCTTAGAGGGAGTCAGTGAAGCTTTCTTT.

The rearrangement joins TRBV5-1 to TRBJ2-3; TRBD2 agrees at 9 bases. The CDR3 has 18 amino acids. Losses at the gene ends were 1 base for V and 4 bases for J; bases not matched to a gene: 13. Per germline, CDR1 SGHRS and CDR2 YFSETQ. The CDR3: CASSLPLRGGLLSDTQYF. The CDR3 region has the DNA TGCGCCAGCAGCTTGCCACTGCGGGGGGGGTTGTTATCAGATACGCAGTATTTT.

This sequence joins TRBV10-2 and TRBJ2-5, with D hard to call. Trimming left V 4 bases short and J 5 bases short, with 5 bases between. The CDR3 loop spans 11 amino acids. Germline V gene sequence: CDR1 WSHSY, CDR2 SAAADI. The CDR3 sequence is CASSGRETQYF. In DNA form, the CDR3 reads TGCGCCAGCAGTGGCAGGGAGACCCAGTACTTC.

The chain is built from TRBV6-6 and TRBJ1-2; D unclear. The CDR3 is made up of 11 amino acids. Per the germline V gene, CDR1 is MNHNY and CDR2 is SVGAGI (reference sequence). V lost 4 bases and J 8 bases, leaving 8 bases between the germline ends. The CDR3 DNA reads as TGTGCCAGCAGTTCGCTCGAGGGCTACACCTTC. Translating it yields CASSSLEGYTF.

The table lists this clone with a count of one. V usage is TRBV7-3 and J usage is TRBJ1-2; D may be TRBD1 (6 bases). CDR3 length: 13 residues. V lost 4 bases, J lost 6 bases, and 12 bases lay in between. Germline V gives CDR1 SGHTA, CDR2 FQGTGA. The CDR3: CASSSTGGDGYTF. Here the CDR3 DNA reads TGTGCCAGCAGCTCGACAGGTGGAGATGGCTACACCTTC. Full variable domain (outside the CDR3, taken from reference TRBV7-3 and TRBJ1-2): GAGVSQTPSNKVTEKGKYVELRCDPISGHTALYWYRQSLGQGPEFLIYFQGTGAADDSGLPNDRFFAVRPEGSVSTLKIQRTERGDSAVYLCASSSTGGDGYTFGSGTRLTVV.

The J gene is TRBJ2-1, the V gene TRBV11-2; TRBD2 matches 10 bases. The CDR3 spans 18 residues. V gave up 0 bases and J gave up 3 bases; unmatched junction bases: 8. The germline V gene has CDR1 SGHAT and CDR2 FQNNGV. The CDR3 DNA sequence: TGTGCCAGCAGCTTAGATATGTTGGGACTAGCGTACTACAATGAGCAGTTCTTC. Its translation is CASSLDMLGLAYYNEQFF.

This clone was seen just once. The CDR3 loop reads CASSWRLGVADTQYF. The CDR3 nucleotides read TGTGCCAGCAGCTGGCGTTTAGGAGTCGCAGATACGCAGTATTTT. The rearrangement joins TRBV5-4 to TRBJ2-3, with D hard to call. V dropped 3 bases and J dropped 4 bases, with 15 bases sitting between them. This CDR3 contains 15 residues. Germline V gene sequence: CDR1 SGHNT, CDR2 YYREEE (reference sequence).

The rearrangement joins TRBV9 to TRBJ2-5; unclear D gene. The CDR3 is 14 residues long. The germline V gene encodes CDR1 SGDLS and CDR2 YYNGEE. The V end was cut by 4 bases, the J end by 1 base, with 11 bases between. CDR3 protein: CASSPHGFQETQYF. CDR3 coding DNA: TGTGCCAGCAGCCCACATGGTTTCCAAGAGACCCAGTACTTC.

CDR3: CAYTSGGPTAQYF. DNA of the CDR3: TGTGCCTACACTAGCGGGGGCCCCACGGCGCAGTATTTT. The chain couples TRBV30 to TRBJ2-3; 11 nucleotides align to TRBD2. V lost 7 bases, J lost 10 bases, and 10 bases stayed unmatched. CDR3 length equals 13 residues. The germline CDR1 and CDR2 sequences are GTSNPN and SVGIG (reference sequence).

The rearrangement joins TRBV27 to TRBJ2-7; 10 bases map to TRBD1. V gave up 6 bases and J gave up 5 bases; unmatched junction bases: 16. Germline assignment: CDR1 MNHEY and CDR2 SMNVEV (reference sequence). The CDR3 totals 17 residues. The CDR3 sequence: CASSPSIPGQGFHEQYF. CDR3 DNA: TGTGCCAGCAGCCCCTCTATCCCGGGACAGGGGTTCCACGAGCAGTACTTC.

The rearrangement uses TRBV4-3 and TRBJ2-3, with no clear D. Germline CDR1 and CDR2: LGHNA and YSLEER. The CDR3 extends over 19 amino acids. Trimming left V 4 bases short and J 0 bases short, with 23 bases between. Written as DNA, the CDR3 is TGCGCCAGCAGCCGAGATGCCGGTGAAGCGCTTGTTAGCACAGATACGCAGTATTTT. Translated: CASSRDAGEALVSTDTQYF.

The rearrangement uses TRBV30 and TRBJ1-1; D ambiguous. The CDR3 contains 12 residues. Deletions cut 7 bases from V and 0 bases from J, with 9 bases between. Germline V gene sequence: CDR1 GTSNPN, CDR2 SVGIG (reference sequence). DNA of the CDR3: TGTGCCTACGAGGGAATGAACACTGAAGCTTTCTTT. Amino acids: CAYEGMNTEAFF.

The rearrangement links TRBV5-4 to TRBJ1-4, with 7 bases that match TRBD1. Germline CDR1 SGHNT, CDR2 YYREEE (reference sequence). The CDR3 has 13 residues. V lost 2 bases, J lost 7 bases, and 2 bases stayed unmatched. CDR3 coding DNA: TGTGCCAGCAGCTTTCGGGACAGTGAAAAACTGTTTTTT. Protein sequence: CASSFRDSEKLFF.

As for this clone: Its ends do not fully match the called genes, so a read error is possible. This chain links TRBV19 with TRBJ1-1; D gene uncertain. CDR1 and CDR2 (germline): LNHDA, SQIVND (reference sequence). The CDR3 totals 15 residues. The CDR3 region is CASREDHELKTEAFF. The CDR3 region has the DNA TGTGCCAGTAGGGAGGATCATGAATTGAAAACTGAAGCTTTCTTT.

J is TRBJ2-1 and V is TRBV6-6; tentative D call: TRBD1 (7 bases). This CDR3 is built from 16 residues. Germline CDR1 is MNHNY and CDR2 is SVGAGI (reference sequence). V lost 8 bases, J lost 8 bases, and 25 bases lay in between. The CDR3 loop reads CASGGFYRGTWDEQFF. The CDR3 nucleotides read TGTGCCAGCGGGGGGTTCTACAGGGGAACTTGGGATGAGCAGTTCTTC.